These T cell receptor beta chains were read from a single sample in a study of blood T cell repertoires in COVID-19. Here immunoSEQ multiplex PCR was the method, and the copy in TCRdb shows in-frame clones only, minus some. The sample has about 69,000 clones; 82% are singletons. The sample was peripheral blood. These receptors came from a woman over 75 with acute or convalescent COVID-19. Both conserved end residues are part of each CDR3. A D gene is named only where the DNA matches it firmly.

j_call: TRBJ2-7; v_call: TRBV11-3; d_call: TRBD2; cdr3_aa: CASSLGSGGEQYF
j_call: TRBJ1-5; v_call: TRBV6-5; d_call: TRBD1; cdr3_aa: CASRRTGGNNQPQHF
j_call: TRBJ2-5; v_call: TRBV4-1; d_call: TRBD2; cdr3_aa: CASSQEGGGPWETQYF
j_call: TRBJ1-2; v_call: TRBV6-6; d_call: NA; cdr3_aa: CASRPFWQGLYGYTF
j_call: TRBJ2-3; v_call: TRBV7-3; d_call: TRBD1; cdr3_aa: CASSTAGTGGTTDTQYF
j_call: TRBJ2-1; v_call: TRBV6-5; d_call: TRBD2; cdr3_aa: CATSYWGGEDNEQFF
j_call: TRBJ1-1; v_call: TRBV6-5; d_call: TRBD1; cdr3_aa: CASSLRQGRGTEAFF
j_call: TRBJ2-1; v_call: TRBV4-2; d_call: TRBD2; cdr3_aa: CASSQDPSGGGKNEQFF
j_call: TRBJ2-5; v_call: TRBV2; d_call: TRBD2; cdr3_aa: CASRGTSGAQETQYF
j_call: TRBJ1-1; v_call: TRBV9; d_call: TRBD1; cdr3_aa: CASGPRQGAADTEAFF
j_call: TRBJ2-5; v_call: TRBV6-4; d_call: TRBD1; cdr3_aa: CASSEGQGPGAQYF
j_call: TRBJ2-5; v_call: TRBV5-1; d_call: NA; cdr3_aa: CASSLSRGEIQETQYF
j_call: TRBJ2-2; v_call: TRBV11-2; d_call: TRBD2; cdr3_aa: CASRDHSGGATGELFF
j_call: TRBJ1-5; v_call: TRBV6-1; d_call: NA; cdr3_aa: CASSEASPNQPQHF
j_call: TRBJ1-5; v_call: TRBV2; d_call: TRBD1; cdr3_aa: CASRDRVSNQPQHF
j_call: TRBJ2-3; v_call: TRBV14; d_call: TRBD1; cdr3_aa: CASSRVWDRGFLTDTQYF
j_call: TRBJ1-4; v_call: TRBV15; d_call: NA; cdr3_aa: CATSAGGQAYEKLFF
j_call: TRBJ2-1; v_call: TRBV5-1; d_call: TRBD1; cdr3_aa: CASSLVGDREYSDSYNEQFF
j_call: TRBJ1-2; v_call: TRBV4-1; d_call: TRBD1; cdr3_aa: CASSLQGDYGYTF
j_call: TRBJ2-7; v_call: TRBV30; d_call: TRBD2; cdr3_aa: CAWRAGLAGAAYEQYF
j_call: TRBJ1-6; v_call: TRBV18; d_call: NA; cdr3_aa: CASSPAQGGKGDSPLHF
j_call: TRBJ2-5; v_call: TRBV27; d_call: TRBD2; cdr3_aa: CASSIGGGALEETQYF
j_call: TRBJ1-1; v_call: TRBV19; d_call: TRBD1; cdr3_aa: CATGTVFEAFF
j_call: TRBJ1-2; v_call: TRBV6-1; d_call: TRBD1; cdr3_aa: CASSEGGGTSGYTF
j_call: TRBJ2-1; v_call: TRBV7-3; d_call: NA; cdr3_aa: CASSRLPGLQNYNEQFF
j_call: TRBJ2-2; v_call: TRBV7-8; d_call: TRBD2; cdr3_aa: CASSLALAGGNTGELFF
j_call: TRBJ2-5; v_call: TRBV9; d_call: TRBD2; cdr3_aa: CASSVELAGAPGVTQYF
j_call: TRBJ2-7; v_call: TRBV5-1; d_call: TRBD2; cdr3_aa: CASSLSGGLYEQYF
j_call: TRBJ2-3; v_call: TRBV4-1; d_call: NA; cdr3_aa: CASSQVWAILSTDTQYF
j_call: TRBJ2-5; v_call: TRBV18; d_call: NA; cdr3_aa: CASSLFASGFQETQYF
j_call: TRBJ1-1; v_call: TRBV11-2; d_call: NA; cdr3_aa: CASSLDRDTEAFF
j_call: TRBJ1-1; v_call: TRBV2; d_call: TRBD1; cdr3_aa: CASNRDRMRDTEAFF
j_call: TRBJ1-2; v_call: TRBV30; d_call: TRBD1; cdr3_aa: CAWSVRDSTGYTF
j_call: TRBJ1-2; v_call: TRBV7-2; d_call: NA; cdr3_aa: CASSPGQRWNYGYTF
j_call: TRBJ1-4; v_call: TRBV5-1; d_call: NA; cdr3_aa: CASSWGGGGEKLFF
j_call: TRBJ1-1; v_call: TRBV3-1/TRBV3-2; d_call: NA; cdr3_aa: CASSSDPLVNTEAFF
j_call: TRBJ1-4; v_call: TRBV3-1/TRBV3-2; d_call: NA; cdr3_aa: CASRDTSTNEKLFF
j_call: TRBJ2-1; v_call: TRBV3-1/TRBV3-2; d_call: NA; cdr3_aa: CASSQGPGRGAYNEQFF
j_call: TRBJ1-5; v_call: TRBV7-9; d_call: NA; cdr3_aa: CASSSSYQGIGQPQHF
j_call: TRBJ2-2; v_call: TRBV29-1; d_call: NA; cdr3_aa: CSVDQTNTGELFF
j_call: TRBJ2-2; v_call: TRBV6-4; d_call: NA; cdr3_aa: CASQPGQNTGELFF
j_call: TRBJ2-1; v_call: TRBV5-4; d_call: TRBD1; cdr3_aa: CASSFQGEEDNEQFF
j_call: TRBJ1-2; v_call: TRBV18; d_call: TRBD1; cdr3_aa: CASSPRDRGLAGYTF